These T cell receptor beta chains were read from a single sample in a study of spatial heterogeneity in lung cancer. TCRdb re-derived calls from the 5' RACE reads in MiXCR, one entry per CDR3 protein. The data show 110,000 or so distinct CDR3 sequences, about a tenth seen once. Sequences were derived from PBMCs, sampled at follow-up. Receptors were obtained from a female donor with early-stage non-small cell lung cancer. The conserved cysteine and the conserved F or W are not part of the CDR3 here.

v_gene	j_gene	CDR3aa
TRBV28	TRBJ2-1	ASSLLHNEQF
TRBV5-5	TRBJ1-6	ASSLAPHSPLH
TRBV7-6	TRBJ2-4	ASSPTDTNIQY
TRBV20-1	TRBJ2-7	SAPSGQGYEQY
TRBV7-9	TRBJ1-4	ASSLGSQGNEKLF
TRBV6-2/TRBV6-3	TRBJ2-1	ASSYSNREQF
TRBV5-1	TRBJ1-1	ASSPNRAGATEAF
TRBV3-1	TRBJ2-1	ASSQEGFFWGSLYNEQF
TRBV9	TRBJ2-3	ASSVAPTGSTDTQY
TRBV27	TRBJ2-1	ASSWALYNEQF
TRBV7-7	TRBJ2-5	ASSGGLAAETQY
TRBV21-1	TRBJ1-5	ASPSGGGNQPQH
TRBV28	TRBJ2-7	ASSYYGTEQY
TRBV18	TRBJ1-1	ASSPAESNTEAF
TRBV2	TRBJ1-5	ASSGPTGTQPQH
TRBV6-6	TRBJ1-4	ASRDGNEKLF
TRBV7-6	TRBJ2-5	ASSLGTVQETQY
TRBV11-2	TRBJ1-1	ASSSPRGLGTEAF
TRBV5-1	TRBJ2-5	ASSLEETQY
TRBV28	TRBJ2-3	ASSIDNRSWQY
TRBV28	TRBJ1-5	ASSSPGTGRDQPQH
TRBV6-4	TRBJ2-3	ASSEGLTQY
TRBV2	TRBJ2-2	ASSASWTGELF
TRBV5-1	TRBJ2-7	ASSLGGQGYEQY
TRBV9	TRBJ2-6	ASSARTSGANVLT
TRBV25-1	TRBJ2-6	ASSASAGARGNNVLT
TRBV29-1	TRBJ2-1	SVPDLDEQF
TRBV28	TRBJ2-7	ASSLAQLAEQY
TRBV6-2/TRBV6-3	TRBJ1-6	ASSYPPGQGASRNSPLH
TRBV20-1	TRBJ2-1	SAVAGTLWREQF
TRBV6-5	TRBJ1-1	ASSYSTGLGIGITEAF
TRBV6-2/TRBV6-3	TRBJ2-1	ASRPSSGRYNEQF
TRBV7-9	TRBJ2-6	ASSSTETGANVLT
TRBV20-1	TRBJ2-1	SAPDRGTYNEQF
TRBV3-1	TRBJ2-7	ASMPGQGAYEQY
TRBV6-1	TRBJ1-3	ASGVVSGNTIY
TRBV15	TRBJ2-3	ATRGLAGVHTQY
TRBV28	TRBJ2-2	ASWDRNTGELF
TRBV7-9	TRBJ2-2	ASSQETGELF
TRBV7-8	TRBJ1-3	ASSLAVGNTIY
TRBV30	TRBJ2-3	AWSDKQVTQY
TRBV3-1	TRBJ2-2	ASSRYQGGVTGELF